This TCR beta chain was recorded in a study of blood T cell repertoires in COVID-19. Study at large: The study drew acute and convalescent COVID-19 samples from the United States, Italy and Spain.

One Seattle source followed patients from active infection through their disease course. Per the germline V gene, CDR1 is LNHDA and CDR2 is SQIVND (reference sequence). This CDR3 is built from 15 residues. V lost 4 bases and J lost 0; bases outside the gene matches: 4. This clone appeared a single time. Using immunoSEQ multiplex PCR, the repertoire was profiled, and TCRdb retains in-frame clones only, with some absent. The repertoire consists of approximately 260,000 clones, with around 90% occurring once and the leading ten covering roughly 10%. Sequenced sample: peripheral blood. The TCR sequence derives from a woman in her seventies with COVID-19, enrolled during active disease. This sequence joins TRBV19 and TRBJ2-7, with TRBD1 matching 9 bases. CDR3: CASSTGTGYSYEQYF. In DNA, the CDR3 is TGTGCCAGTAGTACCGGGACAGGGTACTCCTACGAGCAGTACTTC. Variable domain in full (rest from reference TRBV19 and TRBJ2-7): DGGITQSPKYLFRKEGQNVTLSCEQNLNHDAMYWYRQDPGQGLRLIYYSQIVNDFQKGDIAEGYSVSREKKESFPLTVTSAQKNPTAFYLCASSTGTGYSYEQYFGPGTRLTVT.